These 27 T cell receptor beta chains were sequenced from one sample in a study of blood T cell repertoires in COVID-19. Data came from immunoSEQ multiplex PCR; TCRdb stores just in-frame clones and leaves some out. The top ten hold nearly 25% of the sample, which has 35,000 to 50,000 clones, around 83% seen once. The material sequenced was peripheral blood. These receptors came from a human donor with acute or convalescent COVID-19. The donor label of this sample is uncertain.

The gene calls are TRBV14 and TRBJ2-1, with 15 positions matching TRBD2. With 5 bases clipped from V and 4 bases from J, the junction kept 6 bases outside the gene matches. Per germline, CDR1 SGHDN and CDR2 FVKESK. The CDR3 runs to 17 residues. This CDR3 is CASSTGLAGGRYNEQFF. The DNA of the CDR3 is TGTGCCAGCAGCACCGGACTAGCGGGGGGGCGGTACAATGAGCAGTTCTTC.

The genes are TRBV9 and TRBJ1-6; D is unclear. CDR1 SGDLS and CDR2 YYNGEE come from the germline V gene. The CDR3 totals 13 residues. V dropped 0 bases and J dropped 8 bases, with 6 bases sitting between them. CDR3 region: CASSVGSYSPLHF. The DNA for the CDR3 is TGTGCCAGCAGCGTAGGTAGCTATTCACCCCTCCACTTT.

The rearrangement uses TRBV28 and TRBJ1-5; no reliable D call. Trimming took 7 bases from V and 1 from J, leaving 5 bases between them. This CDR3 has 12 amino acids. From germline, CDR1 is MDHEN and CDR2 SYDVKM. The CDR3 here is CASTPSNQPQHF. The CDR3 nucleotides read TGTGCCAGCACCCCGAGCAATCAGCCCCAGCATTTT.

With regard to this clone: A read error may account for a junction end that differs from germline. The chain carries TRBV10-2 and TRBJ2-3; TRBD1 matches 9 bases. This CDR3 region has 11 residues. Germline lookup yields CDR1 WSHSY and CDR2 SAAADI. The CDR3 DNA is TGCGCCAGCAGTGGGGGACAGGGTGCGAAATTT. Residues: CASSGGQGAKF.

This rearrangement joins TRBV5-1 to TRBJ2-5; 8 bases match TRBD1. The trim removed 3 bases at V and 4 bases at J, leaving 2 bases unmatched. Per the germline V gene, CDR1 is SGHRS and CDR2 is YFSETQ. The CDR3 loop spans 13 amino acids. CDR3 region: CASSSGGRETQYF. Written as DNA, the CDR3 is TGCGCCAGCAGCTCAGGGGGCCGAGAGACCCAGTACTTC.

In its sample, this clone was seen a few times. This chain uses TRBV5-4 with TRBJ2-2, with 7 bases lining up with TRBD2. The germline CDR1 and CDR2 sequences are SGHNT and YYREEE (reference sequence). With 4 bases clipped from V and 4 bases from J, the junction kept 10 bases outside the gene matches. The CDR3 is 16 residues long. The CDR3 here is CASSARTRRSTGELFF. The CDR3 coding sequence is TGTGCCAGCAGCGCCAGGACTAGACGAAGCACCGGGGAGCTGTTTTTT. The entire variable domain, with the rest obtained from reference TRBV5-4 and TRBJ2-2, is as follows: ETGVTQSPTHLIKTRGQQVTLRCSSQSGHNTVSWYQQALGQGPQFIFQYYREEENGRGNFPPRFSGLQFPNYSSELNVNALELDDSALYLCASSARTRRSTGELFFGEGSRLTVL.

The V gene is TRBV19, the J gene TRBJ1-4, with 9 bases lining up with TRBD1. With V trimmed by 1 base and J by 8 bases, 8 bases remained unmatched. Germline-derived CDR1 and CDR2 are LNHDA and SQIVND (reference sequence). The CDR3 spans 16 residues. CDR3 DNA sequence: TGTGCCAGTAGTATAGTTCTACAGGGGGCAGGAGAAAAACTGTTTTTT. Protein: CASSIVLQGAGEKLFF.

J is TRBJ1-2 and V is TRBV5-4, with 9 nucleotides matching TRBD1. This CDR3 comprises 15 residues. Germline V gene lookup returns CDR1 SGHNT and CDR2 YYREEE (reference sequence). The trim removed 4 bases at V and 4 bases at J, leaving 8 bases unmatched. The CDR3 sequence: CASSVQGANSYGYTF. DNA of the CDR3: TGTGCCAGCAGCGTACAGGGGGCGAACTCCTATGGCTACACCTTC.

This clone is a singleton in its sample. This chain links TRBV18 with TRBJ1-6; 7 nucleotides line up with TRBD1. With 1 base clipped from V and 6 bases from J, the junction kept 3 bases outside the gene matches. CDR3 size: 15 residues. The germline gives CDR1 KGHSH, CDR2 LQKENI. The DNA for the CDR3 is TGTGCCAGCTCACCACAGGGGGCAGGTAATTCACCCCTCCACTTT. This gives the protein CASSPQGAGNSPLHF. Full variable domain (rest looked up from reference TRBV18 and TRBJ1-6): NAGVMQNPRHLVRRRGQEARLRCSPMKGHSHVYWYRQLPEEGLKFMVYLQKENIIDESGMPKERFSAEFPKEGPSILRIQQVVRGDSAAYFCASSPQGAGNSPLHFGNGTRLTVT.

The chain employs TRBV28 and TRBJ1-2; D gene unclear. Germline V gives CDR1 MDHEN, CDR2 SYDVKM. This CDR3 has 13 amino acids. V was clipped by 7 bases and J by 0 bases, with 9 bases between them. The CDR3 bases are TGTGCCAGCAATGAACAGACTAACTATGGCTACACCTTC. It is translated as CASNEQTNYGYTF.

The V and J genes are TRBV15 and TRBJ1-5, with TRBD1 as a possible D gene (6 bases). Between the trimmed V and J ends, which lost 9 bases and 2 bases, there was a span of 17 bases. CDR1 and CDR2 from the germline V gene are LNHNV and YYDKDF (reference sequence). The CDR3 covers 15 residues. The chain's CDR3 is CATPLGGQGNQPQHF. CDR3 DNA sequence: TGTGCCACACCACTGGGGGGGCAAGGCAATCAGCCCCAGCATTTT.

This clone came up once. The chain uses TRBV7-8 and TRBJ1-1; tentatively, D is TRBD1 (5 bases). Trimming removed 4 bases from V and 4 bases from J, with 7 bases in between. There are 12 residues in the CDR3. The germline V gene encodes CDR1 SGHVS and CDR2 FQNEAQ. In DNA, the CDR3 is TGTGCCAGCAGCTGGGGGGGCACTGAAGCTTTCTTT. Amino acids: CASSWGGTEAFF.

The V gene is TRBV11-2, the J gene TRBJ2-5; 7 bases are a match to TRBD2. Germline trimming cut 5 bases from V and 2 bases from J; bases unmatched to any gene: 20. The CDR3 is made up of 19 amino acids. Looked up from germline, CDR1 is SGHAT and CDR2 is FQNNGV. The CDR3 DNA sequence: TGTGCCAGCAGCATACCGCGGCGGGACGACCGGGGGGAGCAAGAGACCCAGTACTTC. Amino acids: CASSIPRRDDRGEQETQYF.

The J gene is TRBJ1-2, the V gene TRBV14; 7 bases agree with TRBD1. CDR3 length: 13 amino acids. Trimming removed 3 bases from V and 2 bases from J; junction bases left unmatched: 0. Germline CDR1 reads SGHDN; CDR2 reads FVKESK. CDR3 DNA: TGTGCCAGCAGCCAGGGACAGAACTATGGCTACACCTTC. Its translation: CASSQGQNYGYTF.

The V gene is TRBV7-6, the J gene TRBJ1-4; D is perhaps TRBD1 (6 bases). The CDR3 totals 15 residues. The V end was cut by 5 bases, the J end by 7 bases, with 17 bases between. The V gene's germline CDR1 is SGHVS and CDR2 FNYEAQ. The CDR3 DNA follows: TGTGCCAGCAGCAAAGTTACAGGGTTGGCTGAAAAACTGTTTTTT. This gives the protein CASSKVTGLAEKLFF.

The chain is built from TRBV5-1 and TRBJ2-1; TRBD2 is a possible D gene (5 bases). In germline, CDR1 is SGHRS, CDR2 YFSETQ. The V end was cut by 1 base, the J end by 5 bases, with 7 bases between. This CDR3 contains 13 residues. The CDR3 nucleotides read TGCGCCAGCAGCTTGACGGGAAACAATGAGCAGTTCTTC. As protein: CASSLTGNNEQFF.

The chain is built from TRBV9 and TRBJ2-1; 8 positions agree with TRBD1. V lost 3 bases, J lost 2 bases, and 1 base stayed unmatched. Germline loops: CDR1 SGDLS, CDR2 YYNGEE. The CDR3 is 14 amino acids. CDR3 sequence (DNA): TGTGCCAGCAGCGCGACAGGGGCCTACAATGAGCAGTTCTTC. Translating it yields CASSATGAYNEQFF.

The CDR3 nucleotides read TGTGCCAGCAGCTTTTCAGGGCCTGGCCAAGAGACCCAGTACTTC. Translating gives CASSFSGPGQETQYF. The gene calls are TRBV5-4 and TRBJ2-5; perhaps TRBD1 as D (5 bases). Per germline, CDR1 SGHNT and CDR2 YYREEE (reference sequence). The V end lost 2 bases, the J end lost 1 base, and 12 bases lay between the germline ends. This CDR3 has 15 amino acids. The full variable domain, in which reference TRBV5-4 and TRBJ2-5 provide the parts outside the CDR3, is ETGVTQSPTHLIKTRGQQVTLRCSSQSGHNTVSWYQQALGQGPQFIFQYYREEENGRGNFPPRFSGLQFPNYSSELNVNALELDDSALYLCASSFSGPGQETQYFGPGTRLLVL.

The V call is TRBV23-1, the J call TRBJ1-2; no definite D call. TRBV23-1 has ORF status, its function being uncertain. The CDR3 length is 16 residues. Trimming stripped 1 base from V and 8 bases from J, with 20 bases between. CDR3 sequence: CASSQFILRGGIGYTF. The CDR3 DNA follows: TGCGCCAGCAGTCAATTCATCCTTCGGGGAGGCATAGGCTACACCTTC.

This rearrangement joins TRBV19 to TRBJ1-5; weak D call: TRBD1 (6 bases). V was shortened by 6 bases and J by 5 bases, with 20 bases between the two germline ends. This CDR3 is 16 amino acids long. Germline V lookup: CDR1 LNHDA, CDR2 SQIVND (reference sequence). CDR3 in amino acids: CASSFLDRTEDQPQHF. The CDR3 bases are TGTGCCAGTAGCTTTCTTGACAGGACTGAGGATCAGCCCCAGCATTTT.

The J gene is TRBJ2-5, the V gene TRBV5-8; D may be TRBD2 (7 bases). CDR1 is SGHTS, CDR2 YDEGEE, per germline. V dropped 4 bases and J dropped 7 bases, with 14 bases sitting between them. The CDR3 sequence is 13 residues long. Written as DNA, the CDR3 is TGTGCCAGCAGCCTTAGGGGGGGATGGACCCAGTACTTC. Its translation is CASSLRGGWTQYF.

This chain connects TRBV27 to TRBJ1-1, with a possible D match to TRBD1 (5 bases). The CDR3 sequence is 17 residues long. V was cut by 2 bases and J by 1 base, with 17 bases left in between. CDR1 and CDR2 from the germline V gene are MNHEY and SMNVEV (reference sequence). The CDR3 protein is CASSLGGGSLRNTEAFF. The CDR3 region has the DNA TGTGCCAGCAGTTTAGGGGGAGGGAGCCTGAGGAACACTGAAGCTTTCTTT.

The V call is TRBV5-1, the J call TRBJ1-3; the match to TRBD1 covers 8 bases. The J segment lost 3 bases and the V segment lost 5 bases, leaving 7 bases of the junction unmatched. The CDR3 totals 15 residues. The germline CDR1 and CDR2 sequences are SGHRS and YFSETQ. The CDR3 loop reads CASRQDRAGGNTIYF. CDR3 DNA sequence: TGCGCCAGCAGGCAGGACAGGGCCGGTGGAAACACCATATATTTT.

The CDR3 here is CASSISRDSYNEQFF. CDR3 coding DNA: TGCGCCAGCTCCATATCCAGGGACAGCTACAATGAGCAGTTCTTC. The chain has TRBV10-1 and TRBJ2-1, with 7 positions matching TRBD1. This CDR3 comprises 15 residues. Germline V gene lookup returns CDR1 WNHNN and CDR2 SYGVQD (reference sequence). J lost 3 bases, V lost 8 bases, and 10 bases had no gene match.

The chain combines TRBV18 with TRBJ1-2; D unresolved. CDR1 is KGHSH, CDR2 LQKENI, per germline. The V gene lost 4 bases and the J gene lost 6 bases, with 6 bases spanning the gap. The CDR3 loop spans 11 amino acids. The CDR3 sequence is CASSQGDGYTF. In DNA, the CDR3 is TGTGCCAGCTCACAAGGAGATGGCTACACCTTC. The entire variable domain, with the rest obtained from reference TRBV18 and TRBJ1-2, is as follows: NAGVMQNPRHLVRRRGQEARLRCSPMKGHSHVYWYRQLPEEGLKFMVYLQKENIIDESGMPKERFSAEFPKEGPSILRIQQVVRGDSAAYFCASSQGDGYTFGSGTRLTVV.

This rearrangement joins TRBV6-6 to TRBJ1-2, with D perhaps matching TRBD1 (5 bases). There are 12 residues in the CDR3. CDR1 and CDR2 from the germline V gene are MNHNY and SVGAGI (reference sequence). V lost 6 bases, J lost 3 bases, and 8 bases lay in between. The CDR3 coding sequence is TGTGCCAGCAGGAAGACAGACTATGGCTACACCTTC. Its protein is CASRKTDYGYTF.

The count of this clone is one. This chain uses TRBV18 with TRBJ2-1; D unresolved. The CDR3 runs 19 residues. Germline CDR1 reads KGHSH; CDR2 reads LQKENI. Trimming removed 3 bases at V and 0 bases at J, with 21 bases between. CDR3 coding DNA: TGTGCCAGCTCACCGAGGCGCCCACCTTCCTGGAGCTCCTACAATGAGCAGTTCTTC. It specifies CASSPRRPPSWSSYNEQFF.